The 8 T cell receptor beta chains listed next were all sequenced from one sample in a study of T-cell memory formation after mild COVID-19. TCRdb reprocessed the 5' RACE reads via MiXCR and lists one record per CDR3 protein. The table lists more than 300,000 distinct CDR3 sequences, about 13% of them singletons. The material sequenced was PBMCs or a T cell subset sorted from them (not recorded which). These receptor sequences come from a young man who had mild COVID-19 (a few samples of this study predate the infection). Cell type and time point are not known.

This clonotype was found a few times. The J gene is TRBJ1-2, the V gene TRBV4-3; no reliable D call. Germline V gene lookup returns CDR1 LGHNA and CDR2 YSLEER. Trimming removed 7 bases from V and 6 bases from J, with 3 bases in between. The CDR3 has 9 residues. CDR3 amino acids: CASKHGYTF. CDR3 nucleotide sequence: TGCGCCAGCAAGCATGGCTACACCTTC.

The chain is built from TRBV2 and TRBJ2-7, with D maybe TRBD2 (6 bases). The CDR3 consists of 13 residues. Trimming left V 7 bases short and J 5 bases short, with 15 bases between. Germline assignment: CDR1 SNHLY and CDR2 FYNNEI. The CDR3 is CASKRRDGHEQYV. As DNA, the CDR3 is TGTGCCAGCAAGCGGAGGGACGGGCACGAGCAGTACGTC.

V gene TRBV5-1 combines with J gene TRBJ2-7; 7 nucleotides agree with TRBD1. V dropped 4 bases and J dropped 0; count of bases not matched to a gene: 10. The CDR3 covers 16 residues. Per germline, CDR1 SGHRS and CDR2 YFSETQ. As DNA, the CDR3 is TGCGCCAGCAGCCGTGGTCACCGGGACAGCTCCTACGAGCAGTACTTC. This codes for CASSRGHRDSSYEQYF.

This clonotype was counted a few times. The rearrangement links TRBV12-3 or TRBV12-4 to TRBJ1-5; D perhaps matches TRBD1 (5 bases). V dropped 1 base and J dropped 9 bases, with 10 bases sitting between them. The length of the CDR3 is 13 residues. In DNA form, the CDR3 reads TGTGCCAGCAGTTTAGTCAGGGAGGGGCCCCAGCATTTT. Amino acid sequence: CASSLVREGPQHF.

This clonotype was detected only a few times. The chain links TRBV28 to TRBJ1-2; D is undetermined. The length of the CDR3 is 14 residues. The V end was cut by 6 bases, the J end by 8 bases, with 19 bases between. Germline V gives CDR1 MDHEN, CDR2 SYDVKM. CDR3 sequence (DNA): TGTGCCAGCAGCCCTGAGCGGGCCTCGAGGGGCTACACCTTC. Amino acids: CASSPERASRGYTF.

In this sample, this clonotype turned up once. V gene TRBV2 combines with J gene TRBJ1-3, with TRBD1 matching 8 bases. V gave up 8 bases and J gave up 4 bases; unmatched junction bases: 1. Germline V lookup: CDR1 SNHLY, CDR2 FYNNEI. There are 12 residues in the CDR3. DNA of the CDR3: TGTGCCAGCGGGGACAGGGGAAACACCATATATTTT. Translation: CASGDRGNTIYF.

This clonotype was recorded a few times. The chain has TRBV25-1 and TRBJ2-7, with 10 bases identical to TRBD1. V shed 11 bases and J 0 bases; nucleotides not matched to a gene: 4. This CDR3 spans 13 amino acids. The germline V gene encodes CDR1 MGHDK and CDR2 SYGVNS. The CDR3 is CADRGLSSYEQYV. The CDR3 coding sequence is TGTGCCGACAGGGGGCTTAGCTCCTACGAGCAGTACGTC.

The chain employs TRBV5-6 and TRBJ2-7; possible D gene TRBD2, 5 bases. The germline V gene encodes CDR1 SGHDT and CDR2 YYEEEE. V lost 3 bases and J 6 bases, leaving 7 bases between the germline ends. The CDR3 totals 11 residues. In DNA, the CDR3 is TGTGCCAGCAGCTCCGGAGGCGAGCAGTACGTC. Translating gives CASSSGGEQYV.